One sample yielded the 8 T cell receptor beta chains listed below, sequenced in a study of T cell responses to AZD1222 COVID-19 vaccine. Profiled with immunoSEQ multiplex PCR; TCRdb holds only in-frame clones, not every one. The sample includes about 110,000 clones, 75% to 95% of them seen just once. The sequenced sample was peripheral blood, obtained 28 days after the second AZD1222 dose. These receptors were obtained from an adult who received the AZD1222 COVID-19 vaccine.

In its sample, this clone was seen once. The rearrangement uses TRBV7-2 and TRBJ2-1, with 9 positions matching TRBD1. With V trimmed by 1 base and J by 8 bases, 6 bases remained unmatched. The length of the CDR3 is 15 residues. Germline CDR1 is SGHTA and CDR2 is FQGNSA. CDR3 in amino acids: CASSLVGTGNDEQFF. CDR3 sequence (DNA): TGTGCCAGCAGCTTAGTTGGGACAGGGAACGATGAGCAGTTCTTC.

The chain links TRBV4-2 to TRBJ1-2; D might be TRBD1 (6 bases). The CDR3 loop spans 16 amino acids. The V end was cut by 0 bases, the J end by 7 bases, with 18 bases between. Germline-derived CDR1 and CDR2 are LGHNA and YNFKEQ. CDR3 region: CASSQEVFGQPFGYTF. The CDR3 bases are TGTGCCAGCAGCCAAGAGGTATTCGGACAGCCCTTTGGCTACACCTTC.

V usage is TRBV14 and J usage is TRBJ1-1; no clear D. This CDR3 contains 15 residues. From germline, CDR1 is SGHDN and CDR2 FVKESK. Between the trimmed V and J ends, which lost 1 base and 4 bases, there was a span of 13 bases. CDR3 residues: CASSQGVGLGTEAFF. CDR3 nucleotide sequence: TGTGCCAGCAGCCAAGGTGTAGGGTTGGGCACTGAAGCTTTCTTT.

The chain carries TRBV24-1 and TRBJ2-3; 7 nucleotides match TRBD1. CDR3 length: 16 amino acids. The V segment lost 0 bases and the J segment 5 bases; nucleotides outside the gene matches: 7. Germline V gives CDR1 KGHDR, CDR2 SFDVKD. The CDR3: CATSDLGQTGQDTQYF. The CDR3 DNA sequence: TGTGCCACCAGTGATTTGGGGCAGACAGGGCAAGATACGCAGTATTTT.

The chain carries TRBV28 and TRBJ2-7, with D perhaps matching TRBD2 (6 bases). The V end lost 1 base, the J end lost 3 bases, and 13 bases lay between the germline ends. CDR3 length: 15 amino acids. Per the germline V gene, CDR1 is MDHEN and CDR2 is SYDVKM. Here the CDR3 DNA reads TGTGCCAGCAGTTTATCCCGTGGCGGGGACTACGAGCAGTACTTC. Its translation is CASSLSRGGDYEQYF.

The V gene is TRBV30, the J gene TRBJ1-5, with 7 positions matching TRBD1. Germline CDR1 is GTSNPN and CDR2 is SVGIG (reference sequence). The CDR3 has 15 amino acids. V lost 4 bases, J lost 3 bases, and 9 bases stayed unmatched. Here the CDR3 reads CAWTPSTGNNQPQHF. In DNA, the CDR3 is TGTGCCTGGACCCCCTCGACAGGGAACAATCAGCCCCAGCATTTT.

The V call is TRBV24-1, the J call TRBJ1-5; D may be TRBD1 (6 bases). The CDR3 extends over 16 amino acids. Germline V lookup: CDR1 KGHDR, CDR2 SFDVKD. The V gene lost 7 bases and the J gene lost 4 bases, with 19 bases spanning the gap. The CDR3 bases are TGTGCCACCAGCGCTCAGGGGAACTTGAGGAATCAGCCCCAGCATTTT. This encodes CATSAQGNLRNQPQHF.

The rearrangement joins TRBV18 to TRBJ2-7; D gene uncertain. Trimming pared 3 bases from V and 2 bases from J, leaving 20 bases between. CDR1 is KGHSH, CDR2 LQKENI, per germline. The CDR3 has 17 amino acids. The CDR3 reads CASSPRKSKDGAYEQYF. The DNA of the CDR3 is TGTGCCAGCTCACCCCGGAAATCAAAGGACGGAGCCTACGAGCAGTACTTC. Full variable domain (rest looked up from reference TRBV18 and TRBJ2-7): NAGVMQNPRHLVRRRGQEARLRCSPMKGHSHVYWYRQLPEEGLKFMVYLQKENIIDESGMPKERFSAEFPKEGPSILRIQQVVRGDSAAYFCASSPRKSKDGAYEQYFGPGTRLTVT.